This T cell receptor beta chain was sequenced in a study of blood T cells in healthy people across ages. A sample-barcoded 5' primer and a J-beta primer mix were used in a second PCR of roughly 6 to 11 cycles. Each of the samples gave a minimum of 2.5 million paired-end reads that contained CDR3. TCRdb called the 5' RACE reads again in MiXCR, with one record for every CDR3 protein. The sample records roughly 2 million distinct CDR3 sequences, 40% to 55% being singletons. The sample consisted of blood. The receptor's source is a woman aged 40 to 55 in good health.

CDR3 sequence reads: CSAVAGGVYNEQFF. The CDR3 DNA follows: TGCAGTGCTGTAGCGGGGGGGGTCTACAATGAGCAGTTCTTC. This chain connects TRBV20-1 to TRBJ2-1; 11 bases fit TRBD2. CDR1 DFQATT and CDR2 SNEGSKA come from the germline V gene (reference sequence). This CDR3 is built from 14 residues. J was trimmed by 3 bases and V by 5 bases; bases with no gene match: 3.